The next 29 T cell receptor beta chains were all read from a single sample in a study of OX40 agonist ivuxolimab in advanced cancers. Profiling relied on immunoSEQ multiplex PCR, and the TCRdb table lists in-frame clones only, not all of them. The table has about 81,000 clones, under 90% seen once. The material sequenced was CD4+ or CD8+ T cells sorted from blood, taken in a trial of the OX40 agonist ivuxolimab. The source of these receptors is an adult with an advanced solid tumor such as melanoma, head and neck, liver or kidney cancer.

The CDR3, as DNA: TGTGCCAGCAGTTTAGATGGGGGCCCTCAAGAGACCCAGTACTTC. Its translation: CASSLDGGPQETQYF. The chain uses TRBV28 and TRBJ2-5; a possible D gene is TRBD1 (6 bases). Germline values: CDR1 MDHEN, CDR2 SYDVKM. Trimming stripped 2 bases from V and 2 bases from J, with 12 bases between. The length of the CDR3 is 15 residues.

This chain links TRBV4-2 with TRBJ2-7; 7 nucleotides line up with TRBD2. CDR1 and CDR2 (germline): LGHNA, YNFKEQ. The CDR3 is 15 residues long. V was clipped by 0 bases and J by 0 bases; unmatched bases: 2. In DNA, the CDR3 is TGTGCCAGCAGCCAAGATGGCGGGAGCTCCTACGAGCAGTACTTC. Its translation is CASSQDGGSSYEQYF.

On this clone itself: At one of its ends the junction is not consistent with the germline gene, which may arise from a read error. V usage is TRBV7-7 and J usage is TRBJ2-5; D is undetermined. This CDR3 region has 16 residues. Germline CDR1 is SSHAT and CDR2 is FNYEAQ (reference sequence). The CDR3 is CASTKASTADQETQYF. The DNA for the CDR3 is TGTGCTAGCACGAAAGCCAGCACGGCAGACCAAGAGACCCAGTACTTC.

In its sample, this clone was seen once. The chain is built from TRBV2 and TRBJ2-7; possibly TRBD1 for D (5 bases). This CDR3 is 13 amino acids long. The germline V and J ends were trimmed by 4 bases and 1 base, with 8 bases remaining between them. CDR1 SNHLY and CDR2 FYNNEI come from the germline V gene. The CDR3 sequence: CASSGGTSYEQYF. The CDR3 DNA is TGTGCCAGCAGTGGGGGCACATCCTACGAGCAGTACTTC.

This rearrangement joins TRBV5-1 to TRBJ1-1; perhaps TRBD1 as D (6 bases). The V gene's germline CDR1 is SGHRS and CDR2 YFSETQ. This CDR3 is 15 amino acids long. V gave up 0 bases and J gave up 5 bases, with 14 bases separating them. CDR3 region: CASSLGGGARTEAFF. CDR3 DNA: TGCGCCAGCAGCTTGGGTGGGGGGGCGAGGACTGAAGCTTTCTTT.

In DNA, the CDR3 is TGTGCCAGCTCACCGGGGGCAGGGGGCACCTATGGCTACACCTTC. It is translated as CASSPGAGGTYGYTF. This chain links TRBV18 with TRBJ1-2, with 8 nucleotides matching TRBD1. The CDR3 runs to 15 residues. CDR1 is KGHSH, CDR2 LQKENI, per germline. J lost 4 bases, V lost 3 bases, and 7 bases had no gene match. Complete variable domain (other parts from reference TRBV18 and TRBJ1-2): NAGVMQNPRHLVRRRGQEARLRCSPMKGHSHVYWYRQLPEEGLKFMVYLQKENIIDESGMPKERFSAEFPKEGPSILRIQQVVRGDSAAYFCASSPGAGGTYGYTFGSGTRLTVV.

The chain combines TRBV7-9 with TRBJ2-1; 11 nucleotides line up with TRBD2. Per the germline V gene, CDR1 is SEHNR and CDR2 is FQNEAQ (reference sequence). The CDR3 sequence is 16 residues long. J was trimmed by 6 bases and V by 3 bases; bases with no gene match: 7. CDR3 nucleotide sequence: TGTGCCAGCAGCTTCGTACCGGGACTAGCGGCCAATGAGCAGTTCTTC. Amino acid sequence: CASSFVPGLAANEQFF.

The chain employs TRBV2 and TRBJ1-2; TRBD1 matches 7 bases. J was trimmed by 4 bases and V by 6 bases; bases with no gene match: 11. The CDR3 covers 15 residues. Germline V gene lookup returns CDR1 SNHLY and CDR2 FYNNEI. CDR3 DNA sequence: TGTGCCAGCAGAGAAACGACAGGGCGCGGCTATGGCTACACCTTC. As protein: CASRETTGRGYGYTF.

J is TRBJ1-4 and V is TRBV18; no reliable D call. Germline V gives CDR1 KGHSH, CDR2 LQKENI. Between the trimmed V and J ends, which lost 5 bases and 7 bases, there was a span of 11 bases. This CDR3 has 13 amino acids. The CDR3 spells CASSDLQSEKLFF. As DNA, the CDR3 is TGTGCCAGCTCAGATTTACAGAGTGAAAAACTGTTTTTT. The full variable domain, in which reference TRBV18 and TRBJ1-4 provide the parts outside the CDR3, is NAGVMQNPRHLVRRRGQEARLRCSPMKGHSHVYWYRQLPEEGLKFMVYLQKENIIDESGMPKERFSAEFPKEGPSILRIQQVVRGDSAAYFCASSDLQSEKLFFGSGTQLSVL.

The chain links TRBV4-3 to TRBJ1-5, with TRBD1 as a possible D gene (5 bases). Trimming removed 1 base at V and 0 bases at J, with 10 bases between. The CDR3 extends over 16 amino acids. Germline V lookup: CDR1 LGHNA, CDR2 YSLEER. The CDR3 protein is CASSQGAGGSNQPQHF. The CDR3 nucleotides are TGCGCCAGCAGCCAAGGGGCCGGGGGTAGCAATCAGCCCCAGCATTTT.

The chain recombines TRBV5-1 with TRBJ2-2; D is unclear. Germline values: CDR1 SGHRS, CDR2 YFSETQ. This CDR3 is built from 15 residues. V lost 7 bases, J lost 4 bases, and 17 bases lay in between. The CDR3 DNA follows: TGCGCCAGCTACGAACCCGGAAGAGGCACCGGGGAGCTGTTTTTT. Translating it yields CASYEPGRGTGELFF.

The chain links TRBV7-9 to TRBJ1-1; 9 bases map to TRBD1. Germline assignment: CDR1 SEHNR and CDR2 FQNEAQ (reference sequence). The CDR3 sequence is 14 residues long. The trim removed 5 bases at V and 2 bases at J, leaving 3 bases unmatched. The CDR3 nucleotides are TGTGCCAGCAGCGACAGGGGGGGAAACACTGAAGCTTTCTTT. This codes for CASSDRGGNTEAFF.

The chain carries TRBV5-1 and TRBJ2-3; either TRBD1 or TRBD2 may supply D (5 bases each). Per germline, CDR1 SGHRS and CDR2 YFSETQ. The CDR3 spans 16 residues. V was cut by 4 bases and J by 0 bases, with 15 bases left in between. The CDR3 here is CASSRGGAASTDTQYF. The CDR3 DNA sequence: TGCGCCAGCAGCCGGGGCGGCGCAGCTAGCACAGATACGCAGTATTTT.

The rearrangement links TRBV9 to TRBJ1-6; 10 positions agree with TRBD1. With V trimmed by 3 bases and J by 9 bases, 3 bases remained unmatched. From germline, CDR1 is SGDLS and CDR2 YYNGEE. The CDR3 has 14 amino acids. CDR3 nucleotide sequence: TGTGCCAGCAGCGCGACAGGGGGCAGTTCACCCCTCCACTTT. Translated: CASSATGGSSPLHF.

The chain recombines TRBV20-1 with TRBJ2-7, with unresolved D. The CDR3 length is 10 residues. Trimming left V 5 bases short and J 2 bases short, with 4 bases between. Germline CDR1 and CDR2: DFQATT and SNEGSKA (reference sequence). In DNA, the CDR3 is TGCAGTGCTGCACCCTACGAGCAGTACTTC. It is translated as CSAAPYEQYF.

V and J are TRBV28 and TRBJ2-3, with 7 bases fitting TRBD2. Germline loops: CDR1 MDHEN, CDR2 SYDVKM. The CDR3 contains 17 residues. V gave up 4 bases and J gave up 6 bases; unmatched junction bases: 16. CDR3 residues: CASSSPSMRESWDTQYF. The CDR3 DNA follows: TGTGCCAGCAGTTCACCGTCTATGCGGGAGAGCTGGGATACGCAGTATTTT.

V usage is TRBV11-2 and J usage is TRBJ2-6, with TRBD2 identical over 12 bases. Germline loops: CDR1 SGHAT, CDR2 FQNNGV. The CDR3 is 18 amino acids. J lost 2 bases, V lost 6 bases, and 8 bases had no gene match. DNA for the CDR3: TGTGCCAGCAGATTTAGACTAGCGGGAGAAACTGGGGCCAACGTCCTGACTTTC. Amino acids: CASRFRLAGETGANVLTF.

This chain joins TRBV6-1 and TRBJ1-5, with 9 bases aligning to TRBD1. The CDR3 totals 15 residues. Germline V gene lookup returns CDR1 MNHNS and CDR2 SASEGT. The trim removed 10 bases at V and 6 bases at J, leaving 13 bases unmatched. CDR3 nucleotide sequence: TGTGCCACCACGTCGGGGACAGGGAGTGGTCAGCCCCAGCATTTT. Protein product: CATTSGTGSGQPQHF.

This chain links TRBV20-1 with TRBJ1-2; no firm D call. Per the germline V gene, CDR1 is DFQATT and CDR2 is SNEGSKA (reference sequence). The CDR3 runs 9 residues. V gave up 5 bases and J gave up 8 bases, with 6 bases separating them. CDR3 DNA sequence: TGCAGTGCTCCGAGGGGCTACACCTTC. Encoded protein: CSAPRGYTF.

A word on this clone: One junction end disagrees with the germline gene, perhaps due to a read error. The V and J genes are TRBV4-1 and TRBJ1-3; D unresolved. The CDR3 is made up of 12 amino acids. Looked up from germline, CDR1 is MGHRA and CDR2 is YSYEKL. CDR3 sequence: CASSQEAGPVVF. CDR3 nucleotides: TGCGCCAGCAGCCAAGAGGCAGGACCTGTTGTTTTT.

V is TRBV19 and J is TRBJ1-5, with D tentatively TRBD1 (5 bases). This CDR3 has 14 amino acids. Germline CDR1 reads LNHDA; CDR2 reads SQIVND (reference sequence). The V end lost 7 bases, the J end lost 2 bases, and 12 bases lay between the germline ends. The CDR3 reads CASIGTGGNQPQHF. CDR3 bases: TGTGCCAGTATTGGGACGGGGGGCAATCAGCCCCAGCATTTT.

This clone was counted a few times. This rearrangement joins TRBV6-1 to TRBJ1-2; D might be TRBD1 (6 bases). Trimming pared 3 bases from V and 5 bases from J, leaving 19 bases between. Germline V gene lookup returns CDR1 MNHNS and CDR2 SASEGT. The CDR3 has 16 residues. CDR3 sequence: CASSEGATTQSYGYTF. DNA for the CDR3: TGTGCCAGCAGTGAGGGGGCAACTACGCAATCTTATGGCTACACCTTC.

V and J are TRBV5-3 and TRBJ2-7, with 11 bases aligning to TRBD2. TRBV5-3 is identified as an open reading frame with a role that is uncertain. The CDR3 is 16 residues long. The V and J ends lost 1 base and 1 base, in that order; junction bases with no gene match: 4. The CDR3 coding sequence is TGTGCCAGAAGCTTGCCGACTAGCGGGGAGTCCTACGAGCAGTACGTC. Encoded protein: CARSLPTSGESYEQYV.

V usage is TRBV7-3 and J usage is TRBJ2-3; the match to TRBD2 covers 12 bases. CDR3 size: 15 residues. The V gene end was trimmed by 5 bases and the J gene end by 6 bases; junction bases not matched to a gene: 6. Germline CDR1 SGHTA, CDR2 FQGTGA. CDR3 sequence: CASSLLAGGRDTQYF. The CDR3 nucleotides are TGTGCCAGCAGCCTACTAGCGGGAGGCAGGGATACGCAGTATTTT.

The chain carries TRBV6-1 and TRBJ1-1; tentatively, D is TRBD1 (6 bases). The germline gives CDR1 MNHNS, CDR2 SASEGT. The ends were cut back, 6 bases at V and 7 bases at J, with 12 bases in the middle. The length of the CDR3 is 12 residues. Here the CDR3 DNA reads TGTGCCAGCAGCGCCTGGACAGATGAAGCTTTCTTT. It is translated as CASSAWTDEAFF.

This clone was observed a few times. The chain has TRBV4-2 and TRBJ2-1, with D hard to call. The length of the CDR3 is 16 residues. Germline CDR1 and CDR2: LGHNA and YNFKEQ. Deletions cut 0 bases from V and 2 bases from J, with 11 bases between. CDR3 sequence reads: CASSQERDLTYNEQFF. For the CDR3, the DNA is TGTGCCAGCAGCCAAGAAAGAGACCTTACCTACAATGAGCAGTTCTTC.

Note on this clone: Other nucleotide sequences from this sample produce the same CDR3. The rearrangement links TRBV5-6 to TRBJ2-7, with TRBD1 matching over 7 bases. Trimming took 0 bases from V and 0 from J; bases not matched to a gene: 0. The V gene's germline CDR1 is SGHDT and CDR2 YYEEEE. This CDR3 region has 14 residues. CDR3 amino acids: CASSLGDSSYEQYF. The CDR3 DNA reads TGTGCCAGCAGCTTGGGGGACAGCTCCTACGAGCAGTACTTC.

The chain couples TRBV25-1 to TRBJ1-1; 8 nucleotides align to TRBD1. The CDR3 loop spans 14 amino acids. V lost 7 bases and J lost 4; bases outside the gene matches: 8. Germline CDR1 MGHDK, CDR2 SYGVNS. The CDR3 region is CASKGTGELTEAFF. Here the CDR3 DNA reads TGTGCCAGCAAGGGGACAGGTGAACTCACTGAAGCTTTCTTT.

V and J are TRBV4-3 and TRBJ2-5; possibly TRBD2 for D (7 bases). This CDR3 is built from 16 residues. Germline lookup yields CDR1 LGHNA and CDR2 YSLEER. V lost 0 bases and J 4 bases, leaving 15 bases between the germline ends. The CDR3 loop is CASSQDAGEGSETQYF. The CDR3 nucleotides are TGCGCCAGCAGCCAAGATGCAGGGGAGGGGTCAGAGACCCAGTACTTC.